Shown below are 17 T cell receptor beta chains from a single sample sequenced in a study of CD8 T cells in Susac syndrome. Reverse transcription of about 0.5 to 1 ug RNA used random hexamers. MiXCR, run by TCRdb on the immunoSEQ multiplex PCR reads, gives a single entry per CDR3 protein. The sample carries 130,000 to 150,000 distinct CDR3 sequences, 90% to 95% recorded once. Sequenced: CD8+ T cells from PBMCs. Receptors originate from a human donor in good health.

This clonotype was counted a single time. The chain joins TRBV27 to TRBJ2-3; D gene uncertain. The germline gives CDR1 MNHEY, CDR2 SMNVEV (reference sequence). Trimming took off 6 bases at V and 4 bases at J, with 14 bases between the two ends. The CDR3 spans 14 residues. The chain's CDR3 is CASSPDRASDTQYF. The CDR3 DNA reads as TGTGCCAGCAGCCCTGACCGCGCTTCAGATACGCAGTATTTT.

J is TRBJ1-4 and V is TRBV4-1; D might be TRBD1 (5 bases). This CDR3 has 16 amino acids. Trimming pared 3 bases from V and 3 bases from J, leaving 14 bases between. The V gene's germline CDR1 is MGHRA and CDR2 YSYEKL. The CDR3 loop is CASSQLSGRSNEKLFF. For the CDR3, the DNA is TGCGCCAGCAGCCAGTTATCAGGGAGATCTAATGAAAAACTGTTTTTT.

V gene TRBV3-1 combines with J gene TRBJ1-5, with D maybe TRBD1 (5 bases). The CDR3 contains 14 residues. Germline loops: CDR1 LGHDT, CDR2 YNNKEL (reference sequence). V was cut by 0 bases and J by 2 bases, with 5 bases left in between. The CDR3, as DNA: TGTGCCAGCAGCCAAGAAGGGGGCAATCAGCCCCAGCATTTT. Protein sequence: CASSQEGGNQPQHF.

CDR3 nucleotide sequence: TGTGCCAGCAGTTTATTGGGCCCAGCCGCGCAGTATTTT. Its protein product is CASSLLGPAAQYF. J is TRBJ2-3 and V is TRBV27; D is undetermined. The CDR3 runs 13 residues. V lost 1 base to trimming and J lost 10 bases, with 12 bases between them. Germline V lookup: CDR1 MNHEY, CDR2 SMNVEV (reference sequence).

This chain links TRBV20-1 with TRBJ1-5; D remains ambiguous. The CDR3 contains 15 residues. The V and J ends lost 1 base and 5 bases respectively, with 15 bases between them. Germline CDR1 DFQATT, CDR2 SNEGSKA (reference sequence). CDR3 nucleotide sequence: TGCAGTGCTAGAGTAGGGCAGATGGTTCATCAGCCCCAGCATTTT. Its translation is CSARVGQMVHQPQHF.

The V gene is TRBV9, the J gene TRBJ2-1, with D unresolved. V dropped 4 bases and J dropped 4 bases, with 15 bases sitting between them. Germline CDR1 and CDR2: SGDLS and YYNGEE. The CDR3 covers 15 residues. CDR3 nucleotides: TGTGCCAGCAGCTTTACCGACTCATCATACAATGAGCAGTTCTTC. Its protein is CASSFTDSSYNEQFF. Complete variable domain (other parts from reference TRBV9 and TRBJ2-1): DSGVTQTPKHLITATGQRVTLRCSPRSGDLSVYWYQQSLDQGLQFLIQYYNGEERAKGNILERFSAQQFPDLHSELNLSSLELGDSALYFCASSFTDSSYNEQFFGPGTRLTVL.

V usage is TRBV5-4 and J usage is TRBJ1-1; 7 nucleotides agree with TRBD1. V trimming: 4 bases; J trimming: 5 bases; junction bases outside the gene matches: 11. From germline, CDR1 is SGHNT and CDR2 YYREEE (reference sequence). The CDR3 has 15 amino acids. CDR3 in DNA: TGTGCCAGCAGCCTTAAGACAGGGCCGGGGACTGAAGCTTTCTTT. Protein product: CASSLKTGPGTEAFF.

CDR3: CASSVEAGDSNEQFF. The CDR3 bases are TGTGCCAGCAGCGTAGAAGCGGGAGATTCAAATGAGCAGTTCTTC. The V call is TRBV9, the J call TRBJ2-1; TRBD2 agrees at 8 bases. Germline CDR1 is SGDLS and CDR2 is YYNGEE. This CDR3 has 15 residues. The ends lost 0 bases at V and 7 bases at J; junction bases unmatched: 6.

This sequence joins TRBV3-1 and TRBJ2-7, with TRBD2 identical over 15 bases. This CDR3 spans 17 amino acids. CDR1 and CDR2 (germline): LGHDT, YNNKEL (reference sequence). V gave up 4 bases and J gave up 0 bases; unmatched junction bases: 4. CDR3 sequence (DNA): TGTGCCAGCAGCCCCGGGACTAGCGGGAGGAGCTCCTACGAGCAGTACTTC. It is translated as CASSPGTSGRSSYEQYF.

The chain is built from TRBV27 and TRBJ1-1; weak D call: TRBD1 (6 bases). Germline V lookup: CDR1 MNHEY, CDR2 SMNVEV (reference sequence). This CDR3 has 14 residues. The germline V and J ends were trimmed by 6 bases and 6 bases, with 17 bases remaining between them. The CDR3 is CASSLRGLRAEAFF. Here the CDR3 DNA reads TGTGCCAGCAGCTTAAGGGGGTTGAGGGCTGAAGCTTTCTTT.

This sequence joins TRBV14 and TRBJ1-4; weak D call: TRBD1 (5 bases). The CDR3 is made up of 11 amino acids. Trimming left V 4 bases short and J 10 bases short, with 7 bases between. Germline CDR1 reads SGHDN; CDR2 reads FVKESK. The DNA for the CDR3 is TGTGCCAGCAGCCCTGGGGGAAAACTGTTTTTT. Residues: CASSPGGKLFF.

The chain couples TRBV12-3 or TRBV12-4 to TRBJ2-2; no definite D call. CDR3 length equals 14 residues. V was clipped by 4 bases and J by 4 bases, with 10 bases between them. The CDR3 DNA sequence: TGTGCCAGCAGTTCATGGACGGCCACCGGGGAGCTGTTTTTT. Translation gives CASSSWTATGELFF.

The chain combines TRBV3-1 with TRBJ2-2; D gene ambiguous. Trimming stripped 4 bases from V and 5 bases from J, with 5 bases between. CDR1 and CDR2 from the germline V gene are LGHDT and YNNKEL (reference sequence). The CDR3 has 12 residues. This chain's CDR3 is CASSPVTGELFF. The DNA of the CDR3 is TGTGCCAGCAGCCCGGTGACCGGGGAGCTGTTTTTT.

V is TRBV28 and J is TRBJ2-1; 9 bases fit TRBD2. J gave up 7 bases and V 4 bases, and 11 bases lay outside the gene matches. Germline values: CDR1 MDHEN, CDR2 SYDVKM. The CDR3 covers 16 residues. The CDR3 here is CASSSPGAGGWNEQFF. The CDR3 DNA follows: TGTGCCAGCAGTTCCCCCGGGGCGGGAGGGTGGAATGAGCAGTTCTTC.

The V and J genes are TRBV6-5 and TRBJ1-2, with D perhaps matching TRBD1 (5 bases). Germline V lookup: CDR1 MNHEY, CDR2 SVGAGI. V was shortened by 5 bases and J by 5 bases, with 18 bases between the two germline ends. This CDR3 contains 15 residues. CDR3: CASSVFRAPGYGYTF. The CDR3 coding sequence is TGTGCCAGCAGTGTGTTCAGGGCCCCGGGATATGGCTACACCTTC.

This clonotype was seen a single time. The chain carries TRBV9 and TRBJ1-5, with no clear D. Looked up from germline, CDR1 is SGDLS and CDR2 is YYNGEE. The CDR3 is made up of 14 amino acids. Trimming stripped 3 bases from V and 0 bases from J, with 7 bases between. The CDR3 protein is CASSGDYSNQPQHF. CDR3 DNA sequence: TGTGCCAGCAGCGGCGATTATAGCAATCAGCCCCAGCATTTT.

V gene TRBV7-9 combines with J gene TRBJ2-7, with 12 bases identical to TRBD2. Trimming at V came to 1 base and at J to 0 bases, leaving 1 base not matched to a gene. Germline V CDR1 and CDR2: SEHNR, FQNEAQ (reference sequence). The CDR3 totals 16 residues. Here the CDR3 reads CASSLGTSGNSYEQYF. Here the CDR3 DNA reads TGTGCCAGCAGCTTAGGGACTAGCGGGAACTCCTACGAGCAGTACTTC.